This T cell receptor beta chain was recorded in a study of T cells in Graves' hyperthyroidism and ophthalmopathy. In the ophthalmopathy cohort, Clinical Activity Score was at least 3, NOSPECS grade at least 4, and duration under 3 months. Note on this clonotype: The CDR3 does not end in the conserved phenylalanine or tryptophan, so this is likely a read error.

The CDR3 runs to 14 residues. Germline V gene data show CDR1 as DFQATT and CDR2 as SNEGSKA (reference sequence). The V end was cut by 5 bases, the J end by 1 base, with 14 bases between. Amplified TCR beta CDR3 regions derived from RNA transcripts. Carried out on the TCR CDR3, a first-round RT-PCR used the HTBI primer set. Each CDR3 protein gets one entry after TCRdb re-called the multiplex PCR reads with MiXCR. This table holds about 640,000 distinct CDR3 sequences, around 21% found once. This receptor was taken from a man aged 25 to 40 with Graves' ophthalmopathy. The chain uses TRBV20-1 and TRBJ1-1, with no clear D. The sequenced sample consisted of blood. The CDR3 region is CSAASRVGNTEAFL. Here the CDR3 DNA reads TGCAGTGCTGCCTCAAGGGTCGGGAACACTGAAGCTTTCCTT.